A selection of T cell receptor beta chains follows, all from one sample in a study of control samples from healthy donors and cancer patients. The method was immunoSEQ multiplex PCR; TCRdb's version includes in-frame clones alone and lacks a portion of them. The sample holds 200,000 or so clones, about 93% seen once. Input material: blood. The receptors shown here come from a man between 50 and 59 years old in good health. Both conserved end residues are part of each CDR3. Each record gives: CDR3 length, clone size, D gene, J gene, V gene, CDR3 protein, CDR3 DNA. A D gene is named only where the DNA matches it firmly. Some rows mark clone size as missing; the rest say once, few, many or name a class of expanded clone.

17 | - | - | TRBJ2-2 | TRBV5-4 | CASSLAPLGINTGELFF | TGTGCCAGCAGCCTCGCGCCACTGGGGATTAACACCGGGGAGCTGTTTTTT
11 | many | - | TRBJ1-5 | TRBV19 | CASRRVGPQHF | TGTGCCAGTAGGAGAGTTGGGCCCCAGCATTTT
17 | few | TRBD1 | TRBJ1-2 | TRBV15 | CATSSSRGDRADYGYTF | TGTGCCACCAGCTCCTCTAGAGGGGACAGGGCTGACTATGGCTACACCTTC
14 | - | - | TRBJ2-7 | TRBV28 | CASSFRGGIYEQYF | TGTGCCAGCAGTTTTAGGGGGGGGATCTACGAGCAGTACTTC
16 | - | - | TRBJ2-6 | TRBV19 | CASSILSSLGANVLTF | TGTGCCAGTAGTATTTTATCTTCGCTTGGGGCCAACGTCCTGACTTTC
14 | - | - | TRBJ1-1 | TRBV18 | CASSTLGEATEAFF | TGTGCCAGCTCCACGTTAGGGGAGGCCACTGAAGCTTTCTTT
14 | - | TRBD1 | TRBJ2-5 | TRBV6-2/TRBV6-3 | CASSSQGVGYTQYF | TGTGCCAGCAGCTCTCAGGGGGTCGGGTACACCCAGTACTTC
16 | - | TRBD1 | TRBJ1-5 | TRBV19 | CASSRTQGAMNQPQHF | TGTGCCAGTAGTAGAACACAGGGGGCGATGAATCAGCCCCAGCATTTT
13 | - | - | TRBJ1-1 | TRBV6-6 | CASSYRGITEAFF | TGTGCCAGCAGTTACCGGGGAATCACTGAAGCTTTCTTT
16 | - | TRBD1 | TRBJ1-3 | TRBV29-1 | CSVEDGTGNSGNTIYF | TGCAGCGTTGAAGATGGGACAGGGAACTCTGGAAACACCATATATTTT
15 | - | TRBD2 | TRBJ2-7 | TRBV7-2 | CASRPLAGGLYEQYF | TGTGCCAGCAGGCCTCTAGCGGGGGGGCTCTACGAGCAGTACTTC
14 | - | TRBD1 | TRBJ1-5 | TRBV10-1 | CASSGGDRNQPQHF | TGCGCCAGCAGTGGGGGGGACAGAAATCAGCCCCAGCATTTT
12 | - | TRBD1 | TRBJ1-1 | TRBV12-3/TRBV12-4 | CASSFAGQPAFF | TGTGCCAGCAGTTTTGCGGGACAGCCGGCTTTCTTT
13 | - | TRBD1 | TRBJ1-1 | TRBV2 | CATTGQTNTEAFF | TGTGCCACAACGGGACAGACAAACACTGAAGCTTTCTTT
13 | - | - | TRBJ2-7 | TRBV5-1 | CASSFDRSYEQYF | TGCGCCAGCAGCTTCGACAGGAGCTACGAGCAGTACTTC
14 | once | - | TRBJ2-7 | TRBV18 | CASSPIPSSYEQYF | TGTGCCAGCTCACCAATCCCCAGCTCCTACGAGCAGTACTTC
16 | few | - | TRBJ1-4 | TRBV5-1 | CASSLGQGSVSEKLFF | TGCGCCAGCAGCTTGGGGCAGGGATCTGTTTCGGAAAAACTGTTTTTT
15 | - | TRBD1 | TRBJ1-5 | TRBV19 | CASSIPGQGDQPQHF | TGTGCCAGTAGTATCCCCGGACAGGGGGATCAGCCCCAGCATTTT
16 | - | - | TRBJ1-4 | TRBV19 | CASSISGPSTNEKLFF | TGTGCCAGTAGTATCTCCGGGCCATCAACTAATGAAAAACTGTTTTTT
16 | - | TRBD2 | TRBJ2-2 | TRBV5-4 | CASREGGGGDTGELFF | TGTGCCAGCAGAGAGGGCGGGGGAGGTGACACCGGGGAGCTGTTTTTT
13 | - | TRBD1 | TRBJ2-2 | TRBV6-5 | CASRQGVPGELFF | TGTGCCAGCCGACAGGGGGTCCCCGGGGAGCTGTTTTTT
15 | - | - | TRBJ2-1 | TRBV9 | CASSVAPGDNNEQFF | TGTGCCAGCAGCGTAGCTCCGGGGGACAACAATGAGCAGTTCTTC
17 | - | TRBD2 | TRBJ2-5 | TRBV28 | CASSSGLAEANKETQYF | TGTGCCAGCAGCTCCGGACTAGCGGAGGCCAATAAAGAGACCCAGTACTTC
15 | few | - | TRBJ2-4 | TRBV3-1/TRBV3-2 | CASSPGAGPKNIQYF | TGTGCCAGCAGCCCGGGGGCAGGTCCCAAAAACATTCAGTACTTC
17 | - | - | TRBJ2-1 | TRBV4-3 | CASSQDPAGSSYNEQFF | TGCGCCAGCAGCCAAGATCCGGCAGGGTCGTCCTACAATGAGCAGTTCTTC
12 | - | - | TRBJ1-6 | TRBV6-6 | CATTGDNSPLHF | TGTGCCACCACGGGGGACAATTCACCCCTCCACTTT
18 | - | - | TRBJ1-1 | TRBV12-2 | CASRQSPDRGGFWTEAFF | TGTGCAAGTCGCCAATCACCCGACAGGGGAGGTTTTTGGACTGAAGCTTTCTTT
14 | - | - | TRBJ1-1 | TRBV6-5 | CASSYSVGVTEAFF | TGTGCCAGCAGTTACTCCGTGGGTGTCACTGAAGCTTTCTTT
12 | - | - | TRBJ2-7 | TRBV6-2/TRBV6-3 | CASSYAPYEQYF | TGTGCCAGCAGTTACGCCCCCTACGAGCAGTACTTC
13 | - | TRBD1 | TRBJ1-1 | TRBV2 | CAMSTGKNTEAFF | TGTGCCATGTCGACAGGGAAGAACACTGAAGCTTTCTTT
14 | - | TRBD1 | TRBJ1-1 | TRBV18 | CASSMTGKDTEAFF | TGTGCCAGCTCAATGACAGGGAAGGACACTGAAGCTTTCTTT
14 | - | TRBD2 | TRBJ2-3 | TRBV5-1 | CASGQRGSTDTQYF | TGCGCCAGCGGTCAGCGGGGGAGCACAGATACGCAGTATTTT
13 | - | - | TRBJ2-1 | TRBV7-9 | CASQSPGYNEQFF | TGTGCCAGCCAGTCTCCGGGGTACAATGAGCAGTTCTTC
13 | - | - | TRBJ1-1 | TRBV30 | CAWSVGGTPEAFF | TGTGCCTGGAGTGTAGGAGGGACGCCTGAAGCTTTCTTT
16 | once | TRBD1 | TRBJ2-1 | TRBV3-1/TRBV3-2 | CASSHSYRGSYNEQFF | TGTGCCAGCAGCCATTCCTACAGGGGTTCCTACAATGAGCAGTTCTTC
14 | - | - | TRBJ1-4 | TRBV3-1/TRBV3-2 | CASSQRQMGEKLFF | TGTGCCAGCAGCCAAAGGCAGATGGGGGAAAAACTGTTTTTT
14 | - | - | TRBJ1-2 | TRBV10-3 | CAISEGQNYYGYTF | TGTGCCATCAGTGAGGGGCAGAACTACTATGGCTACACCTTC
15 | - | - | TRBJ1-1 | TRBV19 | CASSRTLGPHTEAFF | TGTGCCAGTAGCCGGACACTGGGACCCCACACTGAAGCTTTCTTT
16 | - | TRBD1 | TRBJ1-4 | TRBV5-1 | CASSLIVSGQGGKLFF | TGCGCCAGCAGCTTGATCGTCTCCGGACAGGGTGGAAAACTGTTTTTT
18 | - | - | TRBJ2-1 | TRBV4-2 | CASSQDGAALTGNNEQFF | TGTGCCAGCAGCCAAGATGGAGCCGCGCTGACAGGAAACAATGAGCAGTTCTTC
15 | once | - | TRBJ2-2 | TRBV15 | CATSRVGTNTGELFF | TGTGCCACCAGCAGAGTCGGTACGAACACCGGGGAGCTGTTTTTT